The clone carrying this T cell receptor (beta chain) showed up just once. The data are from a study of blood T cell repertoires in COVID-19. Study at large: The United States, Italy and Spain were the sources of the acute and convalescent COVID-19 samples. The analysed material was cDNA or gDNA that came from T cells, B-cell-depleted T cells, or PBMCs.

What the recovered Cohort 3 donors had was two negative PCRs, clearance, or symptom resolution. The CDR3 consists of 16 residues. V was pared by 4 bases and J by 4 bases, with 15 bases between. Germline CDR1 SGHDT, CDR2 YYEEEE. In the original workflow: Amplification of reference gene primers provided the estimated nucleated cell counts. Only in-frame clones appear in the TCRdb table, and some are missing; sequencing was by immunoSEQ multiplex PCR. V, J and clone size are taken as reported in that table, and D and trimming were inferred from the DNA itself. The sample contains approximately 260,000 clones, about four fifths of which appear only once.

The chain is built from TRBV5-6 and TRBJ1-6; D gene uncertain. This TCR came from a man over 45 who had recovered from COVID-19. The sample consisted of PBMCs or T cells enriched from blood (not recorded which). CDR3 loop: CASSQHSRPYNSPLHF. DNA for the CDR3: TGTGCCAGCAGCCAACACAGTCGCCCTTATAATTCACCCCTCCACTTT. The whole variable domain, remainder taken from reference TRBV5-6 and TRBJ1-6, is DAGVTQSPTHLIKTRGQQVTLRCSPKSGHDTVSWYQQALGQGPQFIFQYYEEEERQRGNFPDRFSGHQFPNYSSELNVNALLLGDSALYLCASSQHSRPYNSPLHFGNGTRLTVT.